These 19 T cell receptor beta chains share one sample of origin, sequenced in a study of STAT5B mutations in CD4+ large granular lymphocyte leukemia. TCRdb's copy holds only in-frame clones and misses some; the assay was immunoSEQ multiplex PCR. Here the sample spans about 23,000 clones, around three quarters being singletons. Material for sequencing was CD4+ T cells from blood buffy coats. The receptors come from a human donor in good health.

This chain joins TRBV29-1 and TRBJ2-1; D is unresolved. The CDR3 consists of 12 residues. In germline, CDR1 is SQVTM, CDR2 ANQGSEA. V was clipped by 6 bases and J by 8 bases, with 14 bases between them. Here the CDR3 reads CSVTRPGDEQFF. The CDR3, as DNA: TGCAGCGTGACTCGGCCTGGGGATGAGCAGTTCTTC.

The chain joins TRBV5-6 to TRBJ2-5; D not resolved. The end of the DNA is better explained by TRBJ2-7, so the J call may be wrong. The germline V gene has CDR1 SGHDT and CDR2 YYEEEE. There are 17 residues in the CDR3. The CDR3 DNA reads as TGTGCCAGCAGCTTCGTCGGCGTAGGGCCGAGGTCCTACGAGCAGTACTTC. Translating it yields CASSFVGVGPRSYEQYF.

The DNA for the CDR3 is TGTGCCAGCAGCGAGCTTAGGGCAGACTTAGCCAAAAACATTCAGTACTTC. It encodes CASSELRADLAKNIQYF. This chain uses TRBV5-6 with TRBJ2-4; D is uncertain. The V gene's germline CDR1 is SGHDT and CDR2 YYEEEE. The length of the CDR3 is 17 residues. The ends were cut back, 4 bases at V and 0 bases at J, with 17 bases in the middle.

This clone was counted a single time. The chain is built from TRBV7-8 and TRBJ1-5; possibly TRBD1 for D (5 bases). This CDR3 comprises 13 residues. The V gene lost 5 bases and the J gene lost 7 bases, with 12 bases spanning the gap. Germline lookup yields CDR1 SGHVS and CDR2 FQNEAQ. The CDR3: CASSPNQGQPQHF. CDR3 nucleotide sequence: TGTGCCAGCAGCCCGAACCAGGGCCAGCCCCAGCATTTT.

The CDR3 DNA reads as TGTGCCAGCAGTGAAGGGGGGTCGGGCAATCAGCCCCAGCATTTT. It specifies CASSEGGSGNQPQHF. V is TRBV6-1 and J is TRBJ1-5, with D perhaps matching TRBD1 (5 bases). Germline V CDR1 and CDR2: MNHNS, SASEGT. The CDR3 has 15 residues. The V end was cut by 1 base, the J end by 2 bases, with 9 bases between.

This clone was counted a few times. The rearrangement uses TRBV7-2 and TRBJ2-5; D might be TRBD1 (6 bases). Trimming shortened V by 4 bases and J by 6 bases, and 15 bases separated the two germline ends. Germline V lookup: CDR1 SGHTA, CDR2 FQGNSA. CDR3 size: 14 residues. CDR3 in amino acids: CASSSPSGHKTQYF. DNA of the CDR3: TGTGCCAGCAGCTCCCCCTCGGGACACAAGACCCAGTACTTC.

The V call is TRBV5-4, the J call TRBJ2-1; 11 positions agree with TRBD1. The germline CDR1 and CDR2 sequences are SGHNT and YYREEE (reference sequence). CDR3 length: 15 residues. V gave up 4 bases and J gave up 5 bases; unmatched junction bases: 5. CDR3 sequence reads: CASSQDRGRHNEQFF. CDR3 DNA: TGTGCCAGCAGCCAGGACAGGGGGCGCCACAATGAGCAGTTCTTC.

The rearrangement joins TRBV7-6 to TRBJ2-1; D remains unclear. Germline CDR1 is SGHVS and CDR2 is FNYEAQ. This CDR3 contains 16 residues. V was trimmed by 5 bases and J by 5 bases, leaving 19 bases between them. For the CDR3, the DNA is TGTGCCAGCAGCCGTAGCCTTGAAGTGTCGCACAATGAGCAGTTCTTC. Amino acids: CASSRSLEVSHNEQFF. Variable domain in full (rest from reference TRBV7-6 and TRBJ2-1): GAGVSQSPRYKVTKRGQDVALRCDPISGHVSLYWYRQALGQGPEFLTYFNYEAQQDKSGLPNDRFSAERPEGSISTLTIQRTEQRDSAMYRCASSRSLEVSHNEQFFGPGTRLTVL.

V and J are TRBV7-9 and TRBJ2-1, with D tentatively TRBD2 (5 bases). The germline V gene encodes CDR1 SEHNR and CDR2 FQNEAQ (reference sequence). The CDR3 has 10 amino acids. Trimming took 8 bases from V and 7 from J, leaving 6 bases between them. CDR3 protein: CASGGNEQFF. CDR3 coding DNA: TGTGCCAGCGGCGGGAATGAGCAGTTCTTC.

V and J are TRBV5-4 and TRBJ1-1; no clear D. This CDR3 has 15 residues. V dropped 1 base and J dropped 5 bases, with 15 bases sitting between them. Germline-derived CDR1 and CDR2 are SGHNT and YYREEE (reference sequence). The CDR3, as DNA: TGTGCCAGCAGCTTGATCACCGGGTCTAGGACTGAAGCTTTCTTT. Translating it yields CASSLITGSRTEAFF.

The count of this clone is one. The DNA for the CDR3 is TGTGCCATCAGCCAGACAGGGGACAATGAGCAGTTCTTC. It codes for CAISQTGDNEQFF. The chain carries TRBV10-3 and TRBJ2-1; the match to TRBD1 covers 8 bases. The length of the CDR3 is 13 residues. V was pared by 6 bases and J by 5 bases, with 3 bases of the junction left unmatched. Germline V gene sequence: CDR1 ENHRY, CDR2 SYGVKD.

V and J are TRBV2 and TRBJ2-3; 11 bases agree with TRBD1. The CDR3 extends over 16 amino acids. CDR1 is SNHLY and CDR2 is FYNNEI in the germline V gene. The trim removed 5 bases at V and 6 bases at J, leaving 10 bases unmatched. The CDR3 sequence is CASSFQDRGLSDTQYF. The CDR3 nucleotides are TGTGCCAGCAGTTTTCAGGACAGGGGGCTGAGTGATACGCAGTATTTT.

The rearrangement links TRBV4-1 to TRBJ1-2, with 7 bases matching TRBD1. V lost 0 bases, J lost 6 bases, and 10 bases stayed unmatched. Germline CDR1 reads MGHRA; CDR2 reads YSYEKL. The CDR3 contains 16 residues. The CDR3 DNA follows: TGCGCCAGCAGCCAAGACATACGAACAGGGGTGGATGGCTACACCTTC. It yields the protein CASSQDIRTGVDGYTF.

The chain has TRBV10-3 and TRBJ1-5; D is ambiguous. The CDR3 sequence is 13 residues long. CDR1 is ENHRY, CDR2 SYGVKD, per germline. V was shortened by 4 bases and J by 5 bases, with 9 bases between the two germline ends. CDR3 region: CAISVSPDQPQHF. DNA of the CDR3: TGTGCCATCAGTGTCTCCCCAGATCAGCCCCAGCATTTT.

This clone showed up just a few times. This chain uses TRBV7-8 with TRBJ2-7, with unresolved D. CDR1 and CDR2 (germline): SGHVS, FQNEAQ. V lost 9 bases and J 7 bases, leaving 19 bases between the germline ends. CDR3 length: 13 amino acids. CDR3 loop: CASMKSGTREQYF. The CDR3 nucleotides are TGTGCCAGTATGAAATCCGGCACCCGGGAGCAGTACTTC.

The chain is built from TRBV28 and TRBJ1-2; 7 nucleotides agree with TRBD1. V shed 7 bases, J shed 4 bases, and the junction held 9 bases outside the gene matches. CDR3 size: 14 residues. Germline CDR1 is MDHEN and CDR2 is SYDVKM. Written as DNA, the CDR3 is TGTGCCAGCATCAAGGGGGCTTCCTCCTATGGCTACACCTTC. Protein: CASIKGASSYGYTF.

This chain's CDR3 is CASSIKRIPNTEAFF. In nucleotides, the CDR3 is TGTGCCAGCAGCATCAAGAGGATACCGAACACTGAAGCTTTCTTT. The genes are TRBV5-4 and TRBJ1-1; no firm D call. The CDR3 has 15 amino acids. The ends were cut back, 4 bases at V and 1 base at J, with 14 bases in the middle. Germline assignment: CDR1 SGHNT and CDR2 YYREEE (reference sequence).

J is TRBJ1-4 and V is TRBV25-1, with 10 nucleotides matching TRBD1. J gave up 6 bases and V 1 base, and 5 bases lay outside the gene matches. The germline gives CDR1 MGHDK, CDR2 SYGVNS. The CDR3 totals 16 residues. CDR3 nucleotide sequence: TGTGCCAGCAGTGAATTATCGGGACAGGGGTATGAAAAACTGTTTTTT. It yields the protein CASSELSGQGYEKLFF.

The chain carries TRBV10-2 and TRBJ2-1; 8 bases align to TRBD2. V lost 4 bases and J lost 0; bases outside the gene matches: 8. The germline gives CDR1 WSHSY, CDR2 SAAADI. This CDR3 region has 17 residues. This chain's CDR3 is CASSVRLAGSSYNEQFF. For the CDR3, the DNA is TGCGCCAGCAGTGTTCGTCTAGCGGGTAGCTCCTACAATGAGCAGTTCTTC.